A selection of T cell receptor beta chains follows, all from one sample in a study of blood T cells in healthy people across ages. In TCRdb, the 5' RACE reads were re-called with MiXCR into one record per CDR3 protein. The sample shows over 600,000 distinct CDR3 sequences, roughly three fifths of them seen only once. The sequencing input was blood. The receptors shown here come from a man aged 35-49 years in good health. Both conserved end residues are part of each CDR3. D genes are given only for firm matches. Clone size is not always given. Where it is, it says once, few, many or a class for expanded clones.

clone size: NA
V gene: TRBV6-1
D gene: TRBD1
J gene: TRBJ1-4
CDR3 DNA: TGTGCCAGCAGTGAACAGGGGGCCGGGAATGAAAAACTGTTTTTT
CDR3 protein: CASSEQGAGNEKLFF

clone size: NA
V gene: TRBV11-3
D gene: NA
J gene: TRBJ1-2
CDR3 DNA: TGTGCCAGCAGCGCCAGGACCGGCCCCTACTATGGCTACACCTTC
CDR3 protein: CASSARTGPYYGYTF

clone size: many
V gene: TRBV7-2
D gene: NA
J gene: TRBJ2-1
CDR3 DNA: TGTGCCAGCAGCTCAGGGGTCCGGTACAATGAGCAGTTCTTC
CDR3 protein: CASSSGVRYNEQFF

clone size: few
V gene: TRBV27
D gene: NA
J gene: TRBJ2-6
CDR3 DNA: TGTGCCAGCAGTTTCCATGCTGCGGTCACTGGGGCCAACGTCCTGACTTTC
CDR3 protein: CASSFHAAVTGANVLTF

clone size: few
V gene: TRBV5-5
D gene: NA
J gene: TRBJ2-5
CDR3 DNA: TGTGCCAGCAGCCGGACTACAGGGGTTGGGGAGACCCAGTACTTC
CDR3 protein: CASSRTTGVGETQYF

clone size: NA
V gene: TRBV7-2
D gene: TRBD2
J gene: TRBJ2-2
CDR3 DNA: TGTGCCAGCAGCTTAGGCCTAGCGGGAGGAAGGTACACCGGGGAGCTGTTTTTT
CDR3 protein: CASSLGLAGGRYTGELFF

clone size: NA
V gene: TRBV6-2/TRBV6-3
D gene: TRBD1
J gene: TRBJ2-1
CDR3 DNA: TGTGCCAGCAGAAAGCCGGGACAGGGCCCAGGTGAGCAGTTCTTC
CDR3 protein: CASRKPGQGPGEQFF

clone size: NA
V gene: TRBV5-1
D gene: NA
J gene: TRBJ2-6
CDR3 DNA: TGCGCCAGCAGTACACAGCCCTCTGGGGCCAACGTCCTGACTTTC
CDR3 protein: CASSTQPSGANVLTF

clone size: NA
V gene: TRBV20-1
D gene: NA
J gene: TRBJ2-1
CDR3 DNA: TGCAGTGCCTATCGCCGGGACGGATACAATGAGCAGTTCTTC
CDR3 protein: CSAYRRDGYNEQFF

clone size: NA
V gene: TRBV27
D gene: NA
J gene: TRBJ2-3
CDR3 DNA: TGTGCCAGCATGGGCACAGATACGCAGTATTTT
CDR3 protein: CASMGTDTQYF

clone size: NA
V gene: TRBV7-8
D gene: NA
J gene: TRBJ1-4
CDR3 DNA: TGTGCCAGCAGCTTCCGGCAGGGGAATAGACGTGAAAAACTGTTTTTT
CDR3 protein: CASSFRQGNRREKLFF

clone size: NA
V gene: TRBV20-1
D gene: NA
J gene: TRBJ1-2
CDR3 DNA: TGCAGTGCCCGGGAAGCCCAGCTAGGGTATGGCTACACCTTC
CDR3 protein: CSAREAQLGYGYTF

clone size: NA
V gene: TRBV7-2
D gene: NA
J gene: TRBJ1-2
CDR3 DNA: TGTGCCAGCAGCTTAGTGCTGGGGGATGTATCCTATGGCTACACCTTC
CDR3 protein: CASSLVLGDVSYGYTF

clone size: once
V gene: TRBV9
D gene: NA
J gene: TRBJ2-7
CDR3 DNA: TGTGCCAGCAGCCGAAGGGTGGGGAACGAGCAGTACTTC
CDR3 protein: CASSRRVGNEQYF

clone size: few
V gene: TRBV6-5
D gene: NA
J gene: TRBJ2-7
CDR3 DNA: TGTGCCAGCAGTTCCATCCGCCCGGGCGAGCAGTACTTC
CDR3 protein: CASSSIRPGEQYF

clone size: NA
V gene: TRBV6-1
D gene: NA
J gene: TRBJ2-5
CDR3 DNA: TGTGCCAGCAGTGGGAGCAGGGCAGAGACCCAGTACTTC
CDR3 protein: CASSGSRAETQYF

clone size: NA
V gene: TRBV7-2
D gene: TRBD1
J gene: TRBJ2-1
CDR3 DNA: TGTGCCAGCAGCTTAAACCCCGGGACAGGGGTAAATGAGCAGTTCTTC
CDR3 protein: CASSLNPGTGVNEQFF

clone size: many
V gene: TRBV6-6
D gene: TRBD1
J gene: TRBJ2-3
CDR3 DNA: TGTGCCAGCAGTTACCCGGACAGGGGATCGCAGTATTTT
CDR3 protein: CASSYPDRGSQYF

clone size: NA
V gene: TRBV29-1
D gene: NA
J gene: TRBJ2-5
CDR3 DNA: TGCAGCGTTGGACGCGCGCAGGAGACCCAGTACTTC
CDR3 protein: CSVGRAQETQYF

clone size: few
V gene: TRBV12-3/TRBV12-4
D gene: TRBD2
J gene: TRBJ2-7
CDR3 DNA: TGTGCCAGCACTCCAACTACGGGAGGGCCCTACGAGCAGTACTTC
CDR3 protein: CASTPTTGGPYEQYF

clone size: NA
V gene: TRBV11-3
D gene: NA
J gene: TRBJ1-1
CDR3 DNA: TGTGCCAGCAAGACCGGTGGGAGCACTGAAGCTTTCTTT
CDR3 protein: CASKTGGSTEAFF

clone size: NA
V gene: TRBV20-1
D gene: TRBD1
J gene: TRBJ1-5
CDR3 DNA: TGCAGTGCTAGAGATCCCCGGGACAGGGTTAGCAATCAGCCCCAGCATTTT
CDR3 protein: CSARDPRDRVSNQPQHF